The T cell receptor (beta chain) under discussion was sequenced for a study of cytomegalovirus exposure and HLA in healthy donors. The CDR3 spans 16 residues. The V segment lost 7 bases and the J segment 2 bases; nucleotides outside the gene matches: 8. Germline V gene data show CDR1 as GTSNPN and CDR2 as SVGIG (reference sequence). PCR involved 60 Vbeta and 13 Jbeta primers. Authors' processing steps: Later, 65 million to 90 million unique TCR beta chains were counted in an analysis, and approximately 10 million of them were shared. Assay: immunoSEQ multiplex PCR; the TCRdb copy retains only in-frame clones and omits some. The V and J calls and the clone size are those of that table, but D and trimming were determined from the DNA. The profile covers 150,000 to 200,000 clones, with around three quarters appearing a single time and roughly 7.1% taken by the ten largest. As concerns this clone: What it binds is not known.

Overall study results and limits: Sequencing likely caused a cluster of highly shared sequence variants. In an earlier analysis, most TCR beta V segments were productive about 90% or about 30% of the time.

The sequenced sample was PBMCs. This chain joins TRBV30 and TRBJ2-6; 10 bases line up with TRBD1. The sequence came from a middle-aged man in good health and CMV-seropositive. CDR3 nucleotide sequence: TGTGCCTCCTGCCCCGGGACAGGGGCTGGGGCCAACGTCCTGACTTTC. This encodes CASCPGTGAGANVLTF.